This T cell receptor beta chain was identified in a study of PD-1 blockade in classical Hodgkin lymphoma. Deletions cut 2 bases from V and 0 bases from J, with 9 bases between. This CDR3 contains 15 residues. Looked up from germline, CDR1 is SEHNR and CDR2 is FQNEAQ (reference sequence). Points from the study as a whole: While CD8+ TCR diversity did not rise significantly by C4D1, CD4+ TCR diversity did. Patients were excluded if nivolumab began under 1 year after ASCT (the autologous transplant). Reports described newly diagnosed patients as having lower baseline TCR diversity than healthy donors.

The patients all showed relapse after autologous stem cell transplantation, while their brentuximab vedotin exposure varied. Patients reached a best response of complete response, partial response or progressive disease. Here immunoSEQ multiplex PCR was the method, and the copy in TCRdb shows in-frame clones only, minus some. The sample has approximately 15,000 clones, over 80% seen once. With respect to this clone: Antigen specificity is unknown.

The genes are TRBV7-9 and TRBJ2-3; D unresolved. The sample in question was peripheral blood mononuclear cells (PBMCs), obtained at baseline. The source is a human donor with classical Hodgkin lymphoma. The chain's CDR3 is CASSLSGVSTDTQYF. Written as DNA, the CDR3 is TGTGCCAGCAGCTTAAGTGGAGTAAGCACAGATACGCAGTATTTT.